Listed below are T cell receptor beta chains from one sample, sequenced in a study of cytomegalovirus exposure and HLA in healthy donors. The assay was immunoSEQ multiplex PCR, and TCRdb's table has in-frame clones only and misses some. The repertoire table contains over 75,000 clones. Sequenced input: PBMCs. All receptors come from a girl between 5 and 17 years old in good health and CMV-seropositive. CDR3s include the opening cysteine and the closing phenylalanine or tryptophan. A D gene is named only where the DNA matches it firmly. For some rows the clone size is stated as once, few or many, or as a class when expanded; others skip it.

J gene | V gene | D gene | clone size | CDR3 protein | CDR3 DNA
TRBJ1-4 | TRBV28 | TRBD1 | NA | CASSGGQVKLFF | TGTGCCAGCAGTGGAGGACAGGTGAAACTGTTTTTT
TRBJ2-2 | TRBV13 | TRBD1 | NA | CASSLAGQRWLFF | TGTGCCAGCAGCTTAGCGGGACAGCGGTGGCTGTTTTTT
TRBJ1-2 | TRBV7-9 | TRBD1 | NA | CASSDTDRADGYTF | TGTGCCAGCAGTGATACCGACAGGGCTGATGGCTACACCTTC
TRBJ1-5 | TRBV25-1 | TRBD1 | NA | CASSENGQGANQPQHF | TGTGCCAGCAGTGAAAATGGACAGGGGGCTAATCAGCCCCAGCATTTT
TRBJ1-2 | TRBV6-5 | NA | NA | CASSYAGYGYTF | TGTGCCAGCAGTTACGCGGGTTATGGCTACACCTTC
TRBJ2-3 | TRBV4-2 | NA | NA | CASSQDPAPTDTQYF | TGTGCCAGCAGCCAAGACCCAGCGCCCACAGATACGCAGTATTTT
TRBJ2-5 | TRBV5-1 | NA | NA | CASSLALGGETQYF | TGCGCCAGCAGCTTGGCCCTAGGAGGGGAGACCCAGTACTTC
TRBJ2-5 | TRBV5-1 | NA | medium-sized | CASSSTRETQYF | TGCGCCAGCAGCTCTACCAGGGAGACCCAGTACTTC
TRBJ1-2 | TRBV12-5 | NA | NA | CASGLESGHADGYTF | TGTGCTAGTGGTTTGGAATCGGGTCATGCGGATGGCTACACCTTC
TRBJ1-1 | TRBV6-5 | NA | NA | CASSQTQGTEAFF | TGTGCCAGCAGCCAAACCCAGGGCACTGAAGCTTTCTTT
TRBJ2-7 | TRBV6-5 | NA | NA | CASSHGGGGLYEQYF | TGTGCCAGCAGCCACGGGGGCGGGGGACTGTACGAGCAGTACTTC
TRBJ2-1 | TRBV6-6 | NA | NA | CASSYSYGGSYNEQFF | TGTGCCAGCAGTTACTCGTACGGGGGTTCCTACAATGAGCAGTTCTTC
TRBJ2-1 | TRBV28 | NA | NA | CASSMSAEVHNEQFF | TGTGCCAGCAGTATGAGCGCTGAGGTCCACAATGAGCAGTTCTTC
TRBJ1-5 | TRBV7-3 | TRBD1 | NA | CASSHRGPDQPQHF | TGTGCCAGCAGCCACAGGGGGCCGGATCAGCCCCAGCATTTT
TRBJ2-2 | TRBV19 | NA | NA | CASSISRVGTGELFF | TGTGCCAGTAGTATAAGCAGGGTTGGGACCGGGGAGCTGTTTTTT
TRBJ2-3 | TRBV13 | TRBD2 | NA | CASSSIGLATGTDTQYF | TGTGCCAGCAGCTCGATAGGACTAGCGACAGGCACAGATACGCAGTATTTT
TRBJ1-4 | TRBV19 | TRBD1 | NA | CASSILGQGNEKLFF | TGTGCCAGTAGTATTTTGGGACAGGGGAATGAAAAACTGTTTTTT
TRBJ2-1 | TRBV13 | TRBD1 | NA | CASSRDSSYNEQFF | TGTGCCAGCAGCCGGGACAGCTCCTACAATGAGCAGTTCTTC
TRBJ1-1 | TRBV5-1 | NA | NA | CASRTGQNTEAFF | TGCGCCAGCAGGACAGGTCAGAACACTGAAGCTTTCTTT
TRBJ2-2 | TRBV10-3 | TRBD1 | NA | CAISEPRDRASGGELFF | TGTGCCATCAGTGAGCCAAGGGACAGGGCAAGCGGTGGGGAGCTGTTTTTT